In its sample, the clone carrying this TCR beta chain was seen a few times. The entry originates in a study of T cell changes during pregnancy in multiple sclerosis. Clones were read by immunoSEQ multiplex PCR, and TCRdb kept only the in-frame ones, dropping some. The sample records about 110,000 clones, about nine tenths being singletons. Germline assignment: CDR1 ENHRY and CDR2 SYGVKD. This CDR3 has 12 amino acids. Trimming removed 11 bases at V and 1 base at J, with 11 bases between. The chain is built from TRBV10-3 and TRBJ1-1; D is ambiguous. Here the sequenced sample was peripheral blood, taken after pregnancy. The source is a female donor with multiple sclerosis, enrolled in a pregnancy study. CDR3 residues: CASRETNTEAFF. In DNA form, the CDR3 reads TGTGCCTCCCGGGAGACGAACACTGAAGCTTTCTTT.